This T cell receptor beta chain was sequenced in a study of shared clonotypes between healthy human individuals. Here immunoSEQ multiplex PCR was the method, and the copy in TCRdb shows in-frame clones only, minus some. Found here are about 2.4 million clones, more than 85% of them singletons; the top ten hold 0.35% to 0.45%. Germline V gene sequence: CDR1 SEHNR, CDR2 FQNEAQ (reference sequence). The CDR3 length is 11 residues. Trimming took off 5 bases at V and 8 bases at J, with 7 bases between the two ends. Sequencing used naive CD4+ T cells from PBMCs. The subset: CD45RA+ positively selected. The sequence was obtained from a man aged 18 to 30 in good health. Some clones in this sample may be carry-over from other donors' samples. This sequence joins TRBV7-9 and TRBJ1-3, with D unresolved. CDR3 DNA sequence: TGTGCCAGCAGCCCGACGGACACCATATATTTT. This codes for CASSPTDTIYF.